The source of this T cell receptor (beta chain) is a study of regulatory T cells in long-lasting Graves disease. The sample's time point: newly diagnosed GD, antithyroid drugs for less than 3 months. Extracted PBMC RNA gave rise to the TCR library. EDTA tubes held approximately 10 milliliters of peripheral blood from each patient. Germline values: CDR1 KGHDR, CDR2 SFDVKD. The V gene end was trimmed by 0 bases and the J gene end by 10 bases; junction bases not matched to a gene: 5. The CDR3 is 14 amino acids. Construction of the TCR beta libraries employed iRepertoire HTBI primers in conjunction with Arm-PCR of CDR3 regions. How the authors handled the data: Samples revealed under 65 TRBV and approximately 15 TRBJ segments. MiXCR, run by TCRdb on the multiplex PCR reads, gives a single entry per CDR3 protein. TCRdb assigned the V and J calls; the authors' analysis was not used. This sample has 440,000 or so distinct CDR3 sequences, with under 15% found just once.

This clonotype has only a few counts. The same specimen was also included in a second study, on T cells in Graves' hyperthyroidism and ophthalmopathy. As that report states: Most expanded thyroid clonotypes above 0.001 also appeared in blood. Ophthalmopathy, as predicted by the model, came a median roughly 6.8 months after the prediction.

This chain uses TRBV24-1 with TRBJ2-1; 7 positions match TRBD2. Sample: peripheral blood mononuclear cells (PBMCs), taken at new diagnosis, from a patient treated with antithyroid drugs. This sequence originates from a woman aged 30 to 39 with Graves disease. The CDR3 is CATSDLGLGGEQFF. CDR3 sequence (DNA): TGTGCCACCAGTGATTTGGGACTAGGAGGGGAGCAGTTCTTC.